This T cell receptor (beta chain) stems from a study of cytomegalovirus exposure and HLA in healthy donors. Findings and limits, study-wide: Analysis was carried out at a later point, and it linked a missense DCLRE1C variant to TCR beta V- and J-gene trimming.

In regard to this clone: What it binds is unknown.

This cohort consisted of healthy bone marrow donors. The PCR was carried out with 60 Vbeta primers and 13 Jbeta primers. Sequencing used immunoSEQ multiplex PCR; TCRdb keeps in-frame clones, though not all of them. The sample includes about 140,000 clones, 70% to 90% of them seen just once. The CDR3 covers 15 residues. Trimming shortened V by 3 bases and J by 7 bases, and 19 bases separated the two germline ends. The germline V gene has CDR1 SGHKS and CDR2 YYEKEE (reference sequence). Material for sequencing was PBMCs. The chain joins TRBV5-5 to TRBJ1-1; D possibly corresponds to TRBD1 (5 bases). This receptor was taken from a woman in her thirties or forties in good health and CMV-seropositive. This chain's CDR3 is CASSWMNGASGEAFF. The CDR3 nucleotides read TGTGCCAGCAGCTGGATGAATGGGGCCTCTGGTGAAGCTTTCTTT.